The present T cell receptor beta chain was sequenced within a study of OX40 agonist ivuxolimab in advanced cancers. Study-level background: Recorded diagnoses for dose-escalation patients were hepatocellular carcinoma, melanoma, renal cell or head and neck cancer. Treatment received earlier with anti-PD-1, anti-PD-L1 or anti-CTLA-4 agents was allowed, and around 40% had some.

The CDR3 is 12 amino acids. The germline V gene has CDR1 ENHRY and CDR2 SYGVKD. J lost 9 bases, V lost 7 bases, and 7 bases had no gene match. Measured with immunoSEQ multiplex PCR; TCRdb has only the in-frame clones, and not every one. Of 40,000 to 60,000 clones listed, around 80% are singletons. The source is an adult with an advanced solid tumor such as melanoma, head and neck, liver or kidney cancer. V gene TRBV10-3 combines with J gene TRBJ1-2; 8 nucleotides match TRBD1. The input for sequencing was CD4+ or CD8+ T cells sorted from blood, taken in a trial of the OX40 agonist ivuxolimab. The CDR3 protein is CAITPGQGSYTF. The CDR3 bases are TGTGCCATCACCCCCGGACAGGGAAGCTACACCTTC.